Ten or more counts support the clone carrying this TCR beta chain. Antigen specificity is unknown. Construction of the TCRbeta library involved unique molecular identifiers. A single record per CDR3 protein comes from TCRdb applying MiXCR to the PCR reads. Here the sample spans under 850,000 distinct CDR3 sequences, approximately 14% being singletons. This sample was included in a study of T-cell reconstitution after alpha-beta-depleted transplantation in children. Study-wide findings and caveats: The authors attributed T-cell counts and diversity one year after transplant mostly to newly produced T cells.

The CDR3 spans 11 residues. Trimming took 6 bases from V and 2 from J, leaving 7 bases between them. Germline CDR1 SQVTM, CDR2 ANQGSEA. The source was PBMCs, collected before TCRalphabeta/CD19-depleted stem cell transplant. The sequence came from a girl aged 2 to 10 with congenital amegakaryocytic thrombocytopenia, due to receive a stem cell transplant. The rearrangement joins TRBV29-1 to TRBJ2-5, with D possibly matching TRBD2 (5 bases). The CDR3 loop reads CSVREQETQYF. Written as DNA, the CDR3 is TGCAGCGTGAGGGAGCAAGAGACCCAGTACTTC.